The next 17 T cell receptor beta chains were all read from a single sample in a study of blood T cell repertoires in COVID-19. Method: immunoSEQ multiplex PCR; TCRdb's copy keeps in-frame clones and lacks some. The sample lists fewer than 150,000 clones; around 80% were seen once. Sequencing was done on a sample of peripheral blood. These receptors were taken from a human donor in a cohort sampled during active COVID-19.

The chain has TRBV10-1 and TRBJ2-2; 7 bases line up with TRBD2. Per the germline V gene, CDR1 is WNHNN and CDR2 is SYGVQD (reference sequence). Trimming cost V 3 bases and J 7 bases; bases outside gene matches: 8. The CDR3 has 15 residues. The CDR3 nucleotides read TGCGCCAGCAGTGACCAACGCGGCGGGGGCGGGGAGCTGTTTTTT. The encoded protein is CASSDQRGGGGELFF.

The J gene is TRBJ2-2, the V gene TRBV18; TRBD1 aligns across 9 bases. The CDR3 spans 15 residues. The J segment lost 2 bases and the V segment lost 6 bases, leaving 4 bases of the junction unmatched. The V gene's germline CDR1 is KGHSH and CDR2 LQKENI. The CDR3 bases are TGTGCCAGCTCCCGGGACAGGGCCAACACCGGGGAGCTGTTTTTT. It translates to CASSRDRANTGELFF.

The chain employs TRBV24-1 and TRBJ1-2, with 7 bases aligning to TRBD1. The germline CDR1 and CDR2 sequences are KGHDR and SFDVKD. V shed 2 bases and J 5 bases; nucleotides not matched to a gene: 4. The CDR3 spans 14 residues. For the CDR3, the DNA is TGTGCCACCAGTGATTCCGGGACAGCTTATGGCTACACCTTC. Amino acid sequence: CATSDSGTAYGYTF.

V is TRBV10-1 and J is TRBJ2-2; 7 bases are shared with TRBD1. The V gene's germline CDR1 is WNHNN and CDR2 SYGVQD (reference sequence). There are 15 residues in the CDR3. V lost 4 bases and J lost 3; bases outside the gene matches: 5. CDR3 in DNA: TGCGCCAGCAGTGCCGGACAGGCCTACACCGGGGAGCTGTTTTTT. It yields the protein CASSAGQAYTGELFF.

This clone occurred a few times. The chain uses TRBV2 and TRBJ2-3; no clear D gene. The CDR3 spans 14 residues. V lost 4 bases and J lost 0, with 8 bases in between. Germline V gene data show CDR1 as SNHLY and CDR2 as FYNNEI. The CDR3 is CASSAVASTDTQYF. CDR3 nucleotide sequence: TGTGCCAGCAGTGCAGTGGCTAGCACAGATACGCAGTATTTT. Based on the CDR3 plus reference TRBV2 and TRBJ2-3, the full variable domain is EPEVTQTPSHQVTQMGQEVILRCVPISNHLYFYWYRQILGQKVEFLVSFYNNEISEKSEIFDDQFSVERPDGSNFTLKIRSTKLEDSAMYFCASSAVASTDTQYFGPGTRLTVL.

The J gene is TRBJ1-5, the V gene TRBV19; 8 nucleotides align to TRBD1. The length of the CDR3 is 14 residues. With 3 bases clipped from V and 5 bases from J, the junction kept 3 bases outside the gene matches. The germline gives CDR1 LNHDA, CDR2 SQIVND (reference sequence). CDR3 loop: CASSMVDRDQPQHF. CDR3 coding DNA: TGTGCCAGTAGTATGGTGGACAGGGATCAGCCCCAGCATTTT.

This clone was found a few times. The rearrangement joins TRBV28 to TRBJ2-2; 7 bases agree with TRBD1. Per the germline V gene, CDR1 is MDHEN and CDR2 is SYDVKM. This CDR3 region has 14 residues. Trimming at V came to 10 bases and at J to 3 bases, leaving 8 bases not matched to a gene. CDR3 in amino acids: CATGGHQYTGELFF. In nucleotides, the CDR3 is TGTGCCACAGGGGGACACCAGTACACCGGGGAGCTGTTTTTT.

The genes are TRBV24-1 and TRBJ1-1; D gene uncertain. CDR1 KGHDR and CDR2 SFDVKD come from the germline V gene. V lost 5 bases to trimming and J lost 4 bases, with 13 bases between them. The CDR3 consists of 14 residues. CDR3 residues: CATSVAGEVTEAFF. CDR3 DNA sequence: TGTGCCACCAGTGTAGCGGGTGAGGTCACTGAAGCTTTCTTT.

V usage is TRBV24-1 and J usage is TRBJ2-1; TRBD2 aligns across 8 bases. J lost 4 bases, V lost 3 bases, and 7 bases had no gene match. The CDR3 contains 16 residues. CDR1 is KGHDR, CDR2 SFDVKD, per germline. CDR3 coding DNA: TGTGCCACCAGTGATCCCAGCGGGGGCTCTTACAATGAGCAGTTCTTC. It is translated as CATSDPSGGSYNEQFF.

The chain carries TRBV3-1 (or the pseudogene TRBV3-2) and TRBJ2-7; 8 positions match TRBD1. With V trimmed by 3 bases and J by 5 bases, 6 bases remained unmatched. The CDR3 contains 14 residues. Germline V gene sequence: CDR1 LGHDT, CDR2 YNNKEL (reference sequence). CDR3 sequence: CASSQRTGSHEQYF. CDR3 coding DNA: TGTGCCAGCAGCCAGAGGACAGGGTCCCACGAGCAGTACTTC.

V and J are TRBV18 and TRBJ1-4; D is undetermined. CDR1 and CDR2 from the germline V gene are KGHSH and LQKENI. With 2 bases removed from V and 0 bases from J, the gap between germline ends came to 10 bases. This CDR3 comprises 16 residues. CDR3: CASSPSPPATNEKLFF. The CDR3 DNA is TGTGCCAGCTCACCATCCCCCCCGGCAACTAATGAAAAACTGTTTTTT.

This clone was counted once. The chain uses TRBV5-1 and TRBJ2-3; no reliable D call. The ends were cut back, 3 bases at V and 3 bases at J, with 8 bases in the middle. CDR3 size: 13 residues. CDR1 and CDR2 (germline): SGHRS, YFSETQ. The CDR3, as DNA: TGCGCCAGCAGCTACGGCGGAACAGATACGCAGTATTTT. Its translation: CASSYGGTDTQYF.

The J gene is TRBJ2-7, the V gene TRBV10-3; D gene uncertain. Per the germline V gene, CDR1 is ENHRY and CDR2 is SYGVKD. V was pared by 7 bases and J by 5 bases, with 3 bases between. This CDR3 contains 9 residues. DNA for the CDR3: TGTGCCATCACAGACGAGCAGTACTTC. It translates to CAITDEQYF.

V usage is TRBV19 and J usage is TRBJ2-2, with D maybe TRBD1 (6 bases). CDR1 and CDR2 from the germline V gene are LNHDA and SQIVND (reference sequence). The V end was cut by 2 bases, the J end by 10 bases, with 8 bases between. The CDR3 covers 12 residues. Here the CDR3 DNA reads TGTGCCAGTAGTATAAGGGGGATGGAGCTGTTTTTT. This sequence encodes CASSIRGMELFF.

The rearrangement joins TRBV6-1 to TRBJ1-2, with D possibly TRBD1 on 6 matching bases. V lost 2 bases and J 4 bases, leaving 17 bases between the germline ends. The germline V gene encodes CDR1 MNHNS and CDR2 SASEGT. The CDR3 has 16 amino acids. The CDR3 protein is CASSETDAGGGYGYTF. CDR3 in DNA: TGTGCCAGCAGTGAAACTGACGCGGGAGGGGGCTATGGCTACACCTTC.

DNA of the CDR3: TGTGCCAGCAGTTACGTCCCACAGGGGGAGACCCAGTACTTC. It is translated as CASSYVPQGETQYF. This chain uses TRBV6-6 with TRBJ2-5; 7 bases are a match to TRBD1. Germline trimming cut 2 bases from V and 5 bases from J; bases unmatched to any gene: 5. The CDR3 contains 14 residues. Germline V CDR1 and CDR2: MNHNY, SVGAGI (reference sequence).

In regard to this clone: Other DNA sequences in the same sample also yield this CDR3. This chain links TRBV28 with TRBJ1-4, with 10 nucleotides matching TRBD1. V was pared by 6 bases and J by 8 bases, with 6 bases of the junction left unmatched. The germline V gene encodes CDR1 MDHEN and CDR2 SYDVKM. There are 14 residues in the CDR3. The CDR3 coding sequence is TGTGCCAGCAGCCTCGACAGGGGGCGAGAAAAACTGTTTTTT. It translates to CASSLDRGREKLFF.